This T cell receptor (beta chain) stems from a study of cytotoxic CD8 clonotypes in ibrutinib-treated CLL. Clones were read by immunoSEQ multiplex PCR, and TCRdb kept only the in-frame ones, dropping some. The sample yields over 120,000 clones, around three quarters seen once. This sample comprised PBMCs, obtained after 12 months of ibrutinib treatment. This TCR came from a human donor with chronic lymphocytic leukemia.

Here the CDR3 reads CASSGGGAEAYEQYF. CDR3 nucleotides: TGTGCCAGCAGCGGCGGGGGGGCAGAAGCCTACGAGCAGTACTTC. This sequence joins TRBV5-4 and TRBJ2-7; 9 bases are shared with TRBD2. The ends lost 4 bases at V and 2 bases at J; junction bases unmatched: 7. This CDR3 is built from 15 residues. The germline CDR1 and CDR2 sequences are SGHNT and YYREEE (reference sequence).